The clone carrying this TCR beta chain appeared many times. What it binds is not known. The sample comes from a study of early T cells in non-severe SARS-CoV-2 infection. For the study at large: Chains were unpaired, as sequencing was done on bulk RNA from unsorted whole blood.

The CDR3 is 12 amino acids. Germline V gene sequence: CDR1 DFQATT, CDR2 SNEGSKA (reference sequence). V was shortened by 6 bases and J by 9 bases, with 15 bases between the two germline ends. Individual cDNA molecules received unique molecular identifiers during library preparation. One entry per CDR3 protein, called by TCRdb with MiXCR from the 5' RACE reads. Of tens of thousands of distinct CDR3 sequences in the sample, roughly 13% are singletons; the top ten hold 4.8%. Study findings and constraints: Comparison of clonotypes with VDJdb favored anti-spike CD8 responses while missing private and CD4 specificities.

V is TRBV20-1 and J is TRBJ2-1, with D perhaps matching TRBD2 (6 bases). This clonotype originated in an adult who was a healthcare worker with PCR-confirmed SARS-CoV-2 infection or an uninfected control (not recorded which). Sequencing was done on a sample of whole blood. The CDR3: CSAGGGRVEQFF. The CDR3 DNA sequence: TGCAGTGCCGGGGGTGGGCGGGTTGAGCAGTTCTTC.